The sequence of this T cell receptor (beta chain) was determined in a study of type 1 regulatory T cells. Study at large: T-allo10 is a Tr1-enriched, alloantigen-specific CD4 T cell product made in vitro.

Using its own MiXCR run on the reads, TCRdb lists one record per CDR3 protein. This sample has around 69,000 distinct CDR3 sequences; nearly 65% occur once, and the top ten carry 6% to 9%. The graft donor-derived T-allo10 cells reportedly recognize host alloantigens, are anergic, and suppress alloantigen-specifically. This CDR3 spans 13 amino acids. The germline gives CDR1 LGHDT, CDR2 YNNKEL (reference sequence). V lost 4 bases and J 8 bases, leaving 9 bases between the germline ends. Comments on this clonotype: Its specificity is not known.

The TCR comes from a human donor in good health. V usage is TRBV3-1 and J usage is TRBJ1-6; D unresolved. Sample: cultured T cells, either the whole culture or a sorted T cell fraction (not recorded which). Noted subset: Tr1-enriched cell product generated in vitro against host alloantigens. The CDR3 here is CASSRVNYSPLHF. The CDR3 nucleotides are TGTGCCAGCAGCCGCGTGAATTATTCACCCCTCCACTTT.